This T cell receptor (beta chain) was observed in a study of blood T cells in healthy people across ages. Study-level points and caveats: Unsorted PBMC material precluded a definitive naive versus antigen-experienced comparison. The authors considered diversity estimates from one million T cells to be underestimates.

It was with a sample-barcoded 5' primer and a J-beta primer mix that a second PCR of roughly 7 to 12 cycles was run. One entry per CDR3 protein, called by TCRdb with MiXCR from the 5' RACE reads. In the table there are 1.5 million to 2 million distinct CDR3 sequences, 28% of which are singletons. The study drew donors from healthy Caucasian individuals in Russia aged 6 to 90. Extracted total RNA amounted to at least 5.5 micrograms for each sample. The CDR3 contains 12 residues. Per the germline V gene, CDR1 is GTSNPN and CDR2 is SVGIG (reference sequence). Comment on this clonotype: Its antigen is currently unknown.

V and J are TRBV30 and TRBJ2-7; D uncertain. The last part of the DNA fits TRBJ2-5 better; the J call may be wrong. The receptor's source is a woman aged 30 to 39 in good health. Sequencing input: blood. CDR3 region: CAWVVGLETQYF. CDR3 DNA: TGTGCCTGGGTCGTGGGATTGGAGACCCAGTACTTC.